A single sample gave rise to the 25 T cell receptor beta chains below, sequenced in a study of CD8 T cells in ankylosing spondylitis. Study-wide results and limits: What seemed typical of ankylosing spondylitis blood was a TCR beta motif built from roughly eight highly homologous variants.

TCRdb independently ran MiXCR on the 5' RACE reads; one entry per CDR3 protein. Altogether fewer than 400,000 distinct CDR3 sequences are present, about a fifth being singletons, with the ten largest covering about a sixth. Their recognized antigens are unknown. Material for sequencing was blood, either unsorted or a sorted T cell fraction (not recorded which). These receptors all come from a male donor with ankylosing spondylitis.

The chain is built from TRBV18 and TRBJ2-7; TRBD1 might be the D (5 bases). Trimming cost V 3 bases and J 0 bases, with 12 bases left between them. The germline CDR1 and CDR2 sequences are KGHSH and LQKENI. The CDR3 covers 15 residues. The CDR3 DNA reads TGTGCCAGCTCACCTACGACAGAGGCCTCCTACGAGCAGTACTTC. As protein: CASSPTTEASYEQYF.

The table lists this clonotype with many counts. V usage is TRBV12-3 or TRBV12-4 and J usage is TRBJ2-1, with 9 positions matching TRBD1. The CDR3 covers 15 residues. After removal of 5 bases from V and 3 bases from J, the junction contained 5 bases not matched to a gene. CDR3: CASSPGTGLYNEQFF. Here the CDR3 DNA reads TGTGCCAGCAGTCCCGGGACAGGGCTCTACAATGAGCAGTTCTTC.

This clonotype was observed many times. The CDR3 bases are TGTGCCAGCAAACCGCATTCGGGACAGGAGGCCTACGAGCAGTACTTC. Protein sequence: CASKPHSGQEAYEQYF. The rearrangement joins TRBV7-2 to TRBJ2-7, with 8 bases lining up with TRBD1. The CDR3 runs 16 residues. V lost 7 bases, J lost 2 bases, and 13 bases stayed unmatched. Per the germline V gene, CDR1 is SGHTA and CDR2 is FQGNSA.

CDR3 DNA sequence: TGTGCCAGCAGTCAAGACGGGTACACTGAAGCTTTCTTT. Translation gives CASSQDGYTEAFF. This chain uses TRBV7-2 with TRBJ1-1; D not certain. The V gene lost 6 bases and the J gene lost 3 bases, with 11 bases spanning the gap. The germline CDR1 and CDR2 sequences are SGHTA and FQGNSA. The CDR3 has 13 residues.

The chain combines TRBV29-1 with TRBJ2-7; D perhaps matches TRBD1 (6 bases). Per germline, CDR1 SQVTM and CDR2 ANQGSEA. The CDR3 consists of 16 residues. The ends were cut back, 0 bases at V and 0 bases at J, with 15 bases in the middle. DNA of the CDR3: TGCAGCGTTGAAGATCGGGCAGGGGTTCTCTCCTACGAGCAGTACTTC. Translation gives CSVEDRAGVLSYEQYF.

The rearrangement links TRBV7-9 to TRBJ1-2; D gene ambiguous. Deletions cut 3 bases from V and 3 bases from J, with 5 bases between. The V gene's germline CDR1 is SEHNR and CDR2 FQNEAQ (reference sequence). This CDR3 region has 12 residues. CDR3 protein: CASSFQYYGYTF. DNA of the CDR3: TGTGCCAGCAGCTTCCAGTACTATGGCTACACCTTC.

This clonotype was seen more than once but under ten times. The chain combines TRBV5-1 with TRBJ2-2, with D uncertain. Deletions cut 2 bases from V and 0 bases from J, with 8 bases between. Per the germline V gene, CDR1 is SGHRS and CDR2 is YFSETQ. The CDR3 sequence is 15 residues long. CDR3 loop: CASSFARTNTGELFF. The CDR3 nucleotides are TGCGCCAGCAGCTTCGCCAGAACGAACACCGGGGAGCTGTTTTTT.

This rearrangement joins TRBV28 to TRBJ2-4, with no clear D. This CDR3 is 14 amino acids long. V lost 4 bases and J 7 bases, leaving 14 bases between the germline ends. From germline, CDR1 is MDHEN and CDR2 SYDVKM. The CDR3 loop reads CASSSILSGNIQYF. The CDR3 bases are TGTGCCAGCAGTTCAATATTGTCCGGTAACATTCAGTACTTC.

This clonotype was detected only once. The chain has TRBV29-1 and TRBJ2-3; 8 bases match TRBD1. Losses at the gene ends were 7 bases for V and 3 bases for J; bases not matched to a gene: 12. Germline values: CDR1 SQVTM, CDR2 ANQGSEA. This CDR3 contains 15 residues. CDR3 nucleotide sequence: TGCAGCGGGAGGGATGACAGGGGCGGAACAGATACGCAGTATTTT. Translating it yields CSGRDDRGGTDTQYF.

This rearrangement joins TRBV5-1 to TRBJ2-1; D is perhaps TRBD1 (5 bases). Germline V CDR1 and CDR2: SGHRS, YFSETQ. The V and J ends lost 0 bases and 4 bases respectively, with 17 bases between them. This CDR3 is 17 amino acids long. The CDR3 here is CASSLAGRAMGYNEQFF. The CDR3 nucleotides are TGCGCCAGCAGCTTGGCTGGCAGGGCCATGGGATACAATGAGCAGTTCTTC.

The sample holds a few counts of this clonotype. CDR3 in amino acids: CASSLVGSLSEQYF. In nucleotides, the CDR3 is TGTGCCAGCAGCTTGGTGGGGTCCCTAAGCGAGCAGTACTTC. The chain links TRBV7-6 to TRBJ2-7, with no clear D. V lost 3 bases and J 6 bases, leaving 15 bases between the germline ends. From germline, CDR1 is SGHVS and CDR2 FNYEAQ. This CDR3 is 14 amino acids long.

V usage is TRBV4-2 and J usage is TRBJ2-1, with D maybe TRBD2 (5 bases). The V end was cut by 1 base, the J end by 1 base, with 8 bases between. The CDR3 runs to 15 residues. Germline CDR1 and CDR2: LGHNA and YNFKEQ. This CDR3 is CASSQGAGSYNEQFF. DNA of the CDR3: TGTGCCAGCAGCCAAGGGGCGGGTTCCTACAATGAGCAGTTCTTC.

The chain links TRBV20-1 to TRBJ2-7; D is unresolved. Trimming stripped 0 bases from V and 0 bases from J, with 12 bases between. The CDR3 extends over 15 amino acids. Germline CDR1 DFQATT, CDR2 SNEGSKA (reference sequence). Here the CDR3 DNA reads TGCAGTGCTAGAGATGCCCTGGATAGCTCCTACGAGCAGTACTTC. Protein product: CSARDALDSSYEQYF.

This clonotype was counted a few times. This rearrangement joins TRBV5-1 to TRBJ2-1; 7 bases line up with TRBD2. Germline loops: CDR1 SGHRS, CDR2 YFSETQ. V trimming: 3 bases; J trimming: 6 bases; junction bases outside the gene matches: 15. This CDR3 is built from 17 residues. This chain's CDR3 is CASSSILAGGASNEQFF. CDR3 DNA: TGCGCCAGCAGCTCCATATTAGCGGGCGGAGCTTCCAATGAGCAGTTCTTC.

The chain recombines TRBV15 with TRBJ2-7; TRBD1 agrees at 10 bases. After removal of 6 bases from V and 3 bases from J, the junction contained 5 bases not matched to a gene. This CDR3 spans 14 amino acids. Germline CDR1 and CDR2: LNHNV and YYDKDF (reference sequence). This chain's CDR3 is CATSPGQGIYEQYF. CDR3 in DNA: TGTGCCACCAGTCCGGGACAGGGGATCTACGAGCAGTACTTC. Variable domain in full (rest from reference TRBV15 and TRBJ2-7): DAMVIQNPRYQVTQFGKPVTLSCSQTLNHNVMYWYQQKSSQAPKLLFHYYDKDFNNEADTPDNFQSRRPNTSFCFLDIRSPGLGDTAMYLCATSPGQGIYEQYFGPGTRLTVT.

This clonotype was seen only a few times. The chain recombines TRBV5-4 with TRBJ2-7; D might be TRBD1 or TRBD2, each matching 5 bases. The germline V and J ends were trimmed by 3 bases and 0 bases, with 10 bases remaining between them. Germline loops: CDR1 SGHNT, CDR2 YYREEE (reference sequence). The CDR3 spans 14 residues. In DNA form, the CDR3 reads TGTGCCAGCAGCTCTAAGGGGAGCTCCTACGAGCAGTACTTC. Amino acids: CASSSKGSSYEQYF.

The gene calls are TRBV18 and TRBJ2-2; TRBD2 might be the D (6 bases). Germline V gene sequence: CDR1 KGHSH, CDR2 LQKENI. This CDR3 region has 16 residues. V lost 2 bases, J lost 5 bases, and 15 bases lay in between. CDR3 bases: TGTGCCAGCTCACCAACTAATGCGGCGGGGACCGGGGAGCTGTTTTTT. This translates into CASSPTNAAGTGELFF.

The V and J genes are TRBV28 and TRBJ2-1, with 8 bases identical to TRBD2. V lost 5 bases to trimming and J lost 13 bases; unmatched junction nucleotides: 22. Germline V gene sequence: CDR1 MDHEN, CDR2 SYDVKM. The CDR3 consists of 17 residues. The CDR3 reads CASSASSFMIAGWGQFF. CDR3 in DNA: TGTGCCAGCAGTGCCAGCAGTTTTATGATAGCGGGATGGGGACAGTTCTTC.

The chain recombines TRBV11-2 with TRBJ2-7, with a weak D call TRBD2 (5 bases). Germline CDR1 is SGHAT and CDR2 is FQNNGV. The CDR3 extends over 12 amino acids. The V end was cut by 3 bases, the J end by 6 bases, with 9 bases between. CDR3 protein: CASSFNGLEQYF. CDR3 in DNA: TGTGCCAGCAGCTTTAACGGACTCGAGCAGTACTTC.

This clonotype was picked up a small number of times. J is TRBJ1-1 and V is TRBV7-8; 7 nucleotides match TRBD1. The CDR3 is 14 amino acids. Unmatched junction bases numbered 4, after V lost 2 bases and J lost 4 bases. The germline V gene has CDR1 SGHVS and CDR2 FQNEAQ. The CDR3 reads CASSLMRDSTEAFF. Here the CDR3 DNA reads TGTGCCAGCAGCTTAATGAGGGACAGCACTGAAGCTTTCTTT.

This clonotype has a handful of counts. This chain uses TRBV12-3 or TRBV12-4 with TRBJ1-5; 9 positions match TRBD1. CDR3 length: 15 residues. J lost 6 bases, V lost 0 bases, and 3 bases had no gene match. The CDR3 protein is CASSLAGQGSQPQHF. As DNA, the CDR3 is TGTGCCAGCAGTTTAGCGGGACAGGGAAGTCAGCCCCAGCATTTT.

A few counts support this clonotype. V gene TRBV5-1 combines with J gene TRBJ2-3; 9 bases line up with TRBD2. The V and J ends lost 2 bases and 1 base, in that order; junction bases with no gene match: 5. The CDR3 is 16 residues long. The germline V gene has CDR1 SGHRS and CDR2 YFSETQ. The CDR3 here is CASSFRSGSGTDTQYF. The DNA for the CDR3 is TGCGCCAGCAGCTTTCGTAGCGGGAGCGGCACAGATACGCAGTATTTT.

CDR3 DNA: TGCAGTGCAAGCGGGGTTACCTACAATGAGCAGTTCTTC. Translation: CSASGVTYNEQFF. The rearrangement links TRBV20-1 to TRBJ2-1; TRBD2 matches 7 bases. The J segment lost 2 bases and the V segment lost 6 bases, leaving 4 bases of the junction unmatched. Germline V gives CDR1 DFQATT, CDR2 SNEGSKA (reference sequence). The CDR3 length is 13 residues.

J is TRBJ1-1 and V is TRBV5-1, with 10 bases aligning to TRBD1. Germline assignment: CDR1 SGHRS and CDR2 YFSETQ. Trimming took 3 bases from V and 5 from J; bases not matched to a gene: 10. The CDR3 totals 16 residues. As DNA, the CDR3 is TGCGCCAGCAGCTCGCGCGGGACAGGGGATGGGACTGAAGCTTTCTTT. Translating it yields CASSSRGTGDGTEAFF.

This chain uses TRBV19 with TRBJ1-1; no reliable D call. Trimming pared 1 base from V and 10 bases from J, leaving 16 bases between. Germline V gene data show CDR1 as LNHDA and CDR2 as SQIVND (reference sequence). There are 14 residues in the CDR3. In DNA form, the CDR3 reads TGTGCCAGTAGTATAGTAATGACCCCTGCGAGAGCTTTCTTT. Amino acid sequence: CASSIVMTPARAFF.